This T cell receptor beta chain appears in the sequencing data of a study of T cells after yellow fever vaccination. Findings and caveats of the study: The secondary response was weaker, and its peak arrived faster, on day 5 versus 15. Post-booster repertoires again held most primary-vaccination clones (roughly 95% CD4, 75% to 90% CD8). Contaminating bulk clonotypes could be abundant in FACS-sorted repertoires.

V lost 0 bases to trimming and J lost 6 bases; unmatched junction nucleotides: 11. Germline V gene data show CDR1 as SGHAT and CDR2 as FQDESV (reference sequence). This CDR3 region has 19 residues. Notes on this clonotype: Its antigen is as yet unknown.

Researchers made TCR cDNA using 5'RACE template switching, and this step added a universal primer site and UMIs. TCRdb ran MiXCR on the 5' RACE reads and lists one entry per CDR3 protein. The repertoire includes just under 600,000 distinct CDR3 sequences, approximately 13% of them detected once, and about 14% sits in the top ten. V gene TRBV11-1 combines with J gene TRBJ2-1, with 13 bases identical to TRBD2. This clonotype was sampled from a man in his thirties or forties who received the YFV17D yellow fever vaccine. The source material was PBMCs, sampled on the day of the yellow fever booster vaccination. The CDR3 region is CASSLATSGRNLWGNEQFF. The CDR3 nucleotides read TGTGCCAGCAGCTTAGCGACTAGCGGGAGGAACCTTTGGGGCAATGAGCAGTTCTTC.